This T cell receptor (beta chain) was retrieved from a study of preoperative IRX-2 immunotherapy in early breast cancer. Documented treatment: preoperative locoregional IRX-2 cytokine immunotherapy. This phase Ib study tested locoregional IRX-2 cytokine immunotherapy given before surgery. The V end lost 6 bases, the J end lost 2 bases, and 20 bases lay between the germline ends. The CDR3 runs to 17 residues. Germline lookup yields CDR1 MNHEY and CDR2 SMNVEV (reference sequence). Clones were read by immunoSEQ multiplex PCR, and TCRdb kept only the in-frame ones, dropping some. Of about 62,000 clones in the sample, approximately 94% are singletons; the top ten hold about 1.8%.

The chain is built from TRBV27 and TRBJ2-1; tentative D call: TRBD2 (7 bases). This clonotype was obtained from a human donor with breast cancer. The specimen was taken from a patient treated with IRX-2 immunotherapy. As DNA, the CDR3 is TGTGCCAGCAGCAGGGGCGCGGGAGTAGCCCCCTACAATGAGCAGTTCTTC. This translates into CASSRGAGVAPYNEQFF.